The 27 T cell receptor beta chains given below trace back to one sample, sequenced in a study of human T cells and chemical hapten exposure. MiXCR, run by TCRdb on the RACE reads, gives a single entry per CDR3 protein. The sample lists some 170,000 distinct CDR3 sequences, around 22% occurring once. Time point defined: patch test 1, 2 weeks after DPC sensitization. The treatment was: therapeutic diphenylcyclopropenone sensitization with weekly scalp DPC. This specimen was whole blood, taken in connection with sensitization to the hapten diphenylcyclopropenone (DPC). The origin of the receptors is a woman aged 50 to 65 with alopecia areata. Some clones in this sample may be carry-over from other donors' samples.

The CDR3 sequence: CSARERASGSKRHYNEQFF. CDR3 DNA: TGCAGTGCTAGAGAGCGGGCTAGCGGGAGCAAAAGGCACTACAATGAGCAGTTCTTC. V is TRBV20-1 and J is TRBJ2-1, with TRBD2 matching over 10 bases. There are 19 residues in the CDR3. Unmatched junction bases numbered 14, after V lost 0 bases and J lost 3 bases. Germline V gene data show CDR1 as DFQATT and CDR2 as SNEGSKA (reference sequence).

The V and J genes are TRBV14 and TRBJ2-3, with 7 nucleotides matching TRBD2. Per the germline V gene, CDR1 is SGHDN and CDR2 is FVKESK. The CDR3 extends over 14 amino acids. With V trimmed by 2 bases and J by 8 bases, 7 bases remained unmatched. This CDR3 reads CASSQQDRGGTQYF. In DNA form, the CDR3 reads TGTGCCAGCAGCCAACAGGATCGCGGGGGTACGCAGTATTTT. The variable domain in full, completed from reference TRBV14 and TRBJ2-3, reads EAGVTQFPSHSVIEKGQTVTLRCDPISGHDNLYWYRRVMGKEIKFLLHFVKESKQDESGMPNNRFLAERTGGTYSTLKVQPAELEDSGVYFCASSQQDRGGTQYFGPGTRLTVL.

This clonotype was counted only a few times. The chain joins TRBV20-1 to TRBJ2-2, with D possibly called TRBD1 or TRBD2 (5 bases each). CDR1 is DFQATT, CDR2 SNEGSKA, per germline (reference sequence). Deletions cut 6 bases from V and 3 bases from J, with 11 bases between. The length of the CDR3 is 13 residues. Written as DNA, the CDR3 is TGCAGTGCCGGGACCTCTTACACCGGGGAGCTGTTTTTT. Translating it yields CSAGTSYTGELFF.

The V and J genes are TRBV29-1 and TRBJ1-3, with D unresolved. The CDR3 totals 13 residues. Trimming cost V 4 bases and J 4 bases, with 11 bases left between them. The germline V gene encodes CDR1 SQVTM and CDR2 ANQGSEA. The DNA of the CDR3 is TGCAGCGTTGCCCAGGCGGGCGGAAACACCATATATTTT. It translates to CSVAQAGGNTIYF.

The chain uses TRBV7-9 and TRBJ2-1; D unresolved. V gave up 5 bases and J gave up 10 bases, with 15 bases separating them. The germline CDR1 and CDR2 sequences are SEHNR and FQNEAQ (reference sequence). The CDR3 is made up of 13 amino acids. The CDR3 DNA follows: TGTGCCAGCAGCCTCACGGGCTATTTAGAGCAGTTCTTC. The encoded protein is CASSLTGYLEQFF.

This clonotype was picked up a small number of times. The genes are TRBV9 and TRBJ2-1; 11 bases agree with TRBD2. The CDR3 is 14 residues long. Trimming at V came to 3 bases and at J to 6 bases, leaving 2 bases not matched to a gene. Germline CDR1 reads SGDLS; CDR2 reads YYNGEE. The CDR3 DNA is TGTGCCAGCAGCGAAGGGACTAGCGGCAATGAGCAGTTCTTC. Amino acids: CASSEGTSGNEQFF.

The sample holds a few counts of this clonotype. The rearrangement uses TRBV5-6 and TRBJ1-4; tentatively, D is TRBD1 (6 bases). The germline V and J ends were trimmed by 4 bases and 4 bases, with 17 bases remaining between them. Germline CDR1 and CDR2: SGHDT and YYEEEE. The CDR3 runs to 16 residues. The CDR3 coding sequence is TGTGCCAGCAGCGAATTAGGACAGCTTCTTAATGAAAAACTGTTTTTT. Its translation: CASSELGQLLNEKLFF.

The chain employs TRBV29-1 and TRBJ2-5; 10 bases are shared with TRBD1. Germline values: CDR1 SQVTM, CDR2 ANQGSEA. The CDR3 contains 13 residues. V lost 5 bases, J lost 5 bases, and 5 bases stayed unmatched. CDR3 amino acids: CSVSTGGFETQYF. CDR3 DNA: TGCAGCGTTTCGACAGGGGGCTTCGAGACCCAGTACTTC.

This clonotype was seen only once. V gene TRBV12-3 or TRBV12-4 combines with J gene TRBJ2-2, with a possible D match to TRBD2 (6 bases). V was trimmed by 3 bases and J by 4 bases, leaving 15 bases between them. The CDR3 spans 16 residues. CDR3 amino acids: CASSFIGGGGTGELFF. CDR3 coding DNA: TGTGCCAGCAGTTTTATCGGGGGTGGCGGCACCGGGGAGCTGTTTTTT.

The V gene is TRBV7-3, the J gene TRBJ2-3; D is undetermined. Trimming pared 3 bases from V and 6 bases from J, leaving 10 bases between. The CDR3 spans 13 residues. Germline lookup yields CDR1 SGHTA and CDR2 FQGTGA. The CDR3 protein is CASSFDLADTQYF. In DNA form, the CDR3 reads TGTGCCAGCAGCTTCGACCTGGCGGATACGCAGTATTTT.

This clonotype appeared a few times. The J gene is TRBJ1-1, the V gene TRBV14; D remains unclear. The CDR3 consists of 13 residues. V dropped 5 bases and J dropped 5 bases, with 12 bases sitting between them. The germline V gene encodes CDR1 SGHDN and CDR2 FVKESK. The CDR3 here is CASSYTLDTEAFF. In DNA form, the CDR3 reads TGTGCCAGCAGCTATACTTTGGATACTGAAGCTTTCTTT. The full variable domain, its missing parts supplied by reference TRBV14 and TRBJ1-1, is EAGVTQFPSHSVIEKGQTVTLRCDPISGHDNLYWYRRVMGKEIKFLLHFVKESKQDESGMPNNRFLAERTGGTYSTLKVQPAELEDSGVYFCASSYTLDTEAFFGQGTRLTVV.

With respect to this clonotype: This may come from a read error, since a much larger clone is one base off. As DNA, the CDR3 is TGTGCCAGCAGCCTGCCGGACGGATATGGCTACAACTTC. Translation: CASSLPDGYGYNF. This chain connects TRBV7-2 to TRBJ1-2; D is unclear. CDR3 length: 13 amino acids. Germline CDR1 and CDR2: SGHTA and FQGNSA.

Points on this clonotype: One junction end disagrees with the germline gene, perhaps due to a read error. The rearrangement joins TRBV12-3 or TRBV12-4 to TRBJ2-1; 14 nucleotides line up with TRBD2. This CDR3 has 16 residues. Written as DNA, the CDR3 is TGTGCCATCAGTTCTTCCTCGACTAGCGGGAGGGAAGAGCAGTTCTTC. This translates into CAISSSSTSGREEQFF.

V and J are TRBV27 and TRBJ2-5; D might be TRBD1 or TRBD2, each matching 5 bases. The CDR3 is 15 amino acids. CDR1 and CDR2 (germline): MNHEY, SMNVEV (reference sequence). Between the trimmed V and J ends, which lost 2 bases and 5 bases, there was a span of 15 bases. This CDR3 reads CASSLTGRDRETQYF. The CDR3 nucleotides are TGTGCCAGCAGTTTAACTGGCCGGGACCGGGAGACCCAGTACTTC.

The rearrangement links TRBV20-1 to TRBJ1-5; D is unresolved. V was cut by 0 bases and J by 8 bases, with 14 bases left in between. This CDR3 has 14 residues. Germline loops: CDR1 DFQATT, CDR2 SNEGSKA (reference sequence). The CDR3 DNA reads as TGCAGTGCTAGAGATCCGGCAGTCGACGAGCCCCAGCATTTT. This encodes CSARDPAVDEPQHF.

This chain uses TRBV5-5 with TRBJ2-1; TRBD1 matches at 9 bases. The CDR3 loop spans 14 amino acids. Germline loops: CDR1 SGHKS, CDR2 YYEKEE (reference sequence). The V gene end was trimmed by 4 bases and the J gene end by 6 bases; junction bases not matched to a gene: 5. Here the CDR3 DNA reads TGTGCCAGCAGCCCGTGGGACAGGGCCAATGAGCAGTTCTTC. Translating it yields CASSPWDRANEQFF.

This chain joins TRBV14 and TRBJ2-5; D is ambiguous. Germline assignment: CDR1 SGHDN and CDR2 FVKESK. The V gene lost 1 base and the J gene lost 1 base, with 4 bases spanning the gap. The CDR3 spans 13 residues. CDR3 residues: CASSQGAQETQYF. CDR3 bases: TGTGCCAGCAGCCAAGGGGCCCAAGAGACCCAGTACTTC. Combining the CDR3 with reference TRBV14 and TRBJ2-5 gives the whole variable domain EAGVTQFPSHSVIEKGQTVTLRCDPISGHDNLYWYRRVMGKEIKFLLHFVKESKQDESGMPNNRFLAERTGGTYSTLKVQPAELEDSGVYFCASSQGAQETQYFGPGTRLLVL.

CDR3 in amino acids: CASSLAPSETQYF. The CDR3 DNA is TGTGCCAGCAGCTTAGCGCCCTCAGAGACCCAGTACTTC. The rearrangement joins TRBV7-6 to TRBJ2-5; D is unclear. Germline V lookup: CDR1 SGHVS, CDR2 FNYEAQ. This CDR3 has 13 residues. Trimming removed 0 bases at V and 4 bases at J, with 6 bases between.

There are a few counts of this clonotype. The chain's CDR3 is CSARDLHTGELFF. For the CDR3, the DNA is TGCAGTGCTAGAGATTTGCACACCGGGGAGCTGTTTTTT. The gene calls are TRBV20-1 and TRBJ2-2; D call uncertain. The V end was cut by 0 bases, the J end by 3 bases, with 5 bases between. This CDR3 comprises 13 residues. CDR1 and CDR2 (germline): DFQATT, SNEGSKA (reference sequence).

The table lists this clonotype with many counts. The rearrangement joins TRBV27 to TRBJ2-5; unclear D gene. The V and J ends lost 2 bases and 1 base respectively, with 5 bases between them. From germline, CDR1 is MNHEY and CDR2 SMNVEV (reference sequence). The CDR3 covers 13 residues. This CDR3 reads CASSLAVQETQYF. The CDR3 DNA follows: TGTGCCAGCAGTTTAGCGGTCCAAGAGACCCAGTACTTC.

This clonotype was counted only a few times. This rearrangement joins TRBV29-1 to TRBJ2-1; D is undetermined. There are 11 residues in the CDR3. The V end lost 3 bases, the J end lost 9 bases, and 9 bases lay between the germline ends. The V gene's germline CDR1 is SQVTM and CDR2 ANQGSEA. CDR3 protein: CSVEDPGEQFF. The DNA of the CDR3 is TGCAGCGTTGAGGACCCCGGTGAGCAGTTCTTC.

The gene calls are TRBV7-9 and TRBJ2-7; D is unclear. There are 13 residues in the CDR3. V lost 5 bases and J 3 bases, leaving 11 bases between the germline ends. Germline-derived CDR1 and CDR2 are SEHNR and FQNEAQ (reference sequence). CDR3 in DNA: TGTGCCAGCAGCCCGATGACAAGCTACGAGCAGTACTTC. Translating gives CASSPMTSYEQYF.

The chain employs TRBV9 and TRBJ2-5; D uncertain. Germline V gene data show CDR1 as SGDLS and CDR2 as YYNGEE. V was shortened by 1 base and J by 1 base, with 5 bases between the two germline ends. There are 13 residues in the CDR3. CDR3 region: CASSVSGQETQYF. The CDR3 DNA reads TGTGCCAGCAGCGTATCGGGCCAAGAGACCCAGTACTTC.

The chain combines TRBV29-1 with TRBJ1-1; TRBD1 matches 9 bases. Trimming took 4 bases from V and 4 from J; bases not matched to a gene: 1. The CDR3 contains 12 residues. Germline V CDR1 and CDR2: SQVTM, ANQGSEA. CDR3 coding DNA: TGCAGCGTTGCACAGGGGGCCACTGAAGCTTTCTTT. Its protein product is CSVAQGATEAFF.

This sequence joins TRBV29-1 and TRBJ2-1; D unresolved. Germline CDR1 reads SQVTM; CDR2 reads ANQGSEA. V lost 7 bases to trimming and J lost 9 bases, with 10 bases between them. The CDR3 contains 10 residues. This CDR3 reads CSGRSTEQFF. CDR3 sequence (DNA): TGCAGCGGACGTAGCACTGAGCAGTTCTTC.

CDR3 residues: CASSGGQDNGYTF. The DNA of the CDR3 is TGTGCCAGCAGCGGGGGACAGGATAATGGCTACACCTTC. The genes are TRBV9 and TRBJ1-2; 8 bases fit TRBD1. Germline-derived CDR1 and CDR2 are SGDLS and YYNGEE. V dropped 3 bases and J dropped 6; count of bases not matched to a gene: 4. The CDR3 loop spans 13 amino acids.

The chain has TRBV7-9 and TRBJ1-3; D is unresolved. CDR3 length equals 19 residues. The ends were cut back, 2 bases at V and 0 bases at J, with 20 bases in the middle. Per germline, CDR1 SEHNR and CDR2 FQNEAQ (reference sequence). CDR3 bases: TGTGCCAGCAGCTTACTGGTGTTGCTGGGGTTGATCTCTGGAAACACCATATATTTT. It encodes CASSLLVLLGLISGNTIYF.